This T cell receptor (beta chain) was found in a study of T-cell reconstitution after alpha-beta-depleted transplantation in children. CDR1 and CDR2 from the germline V gene are SGHDT and YYEEEE. The CDR3 is made up of 14 amino acids. V lost 6 bases and J lost 9, with 21 bases in between. Unique molecular identifiers were incorporated when the TCRbeta library was constructed. TCRdb analysed the PCR reads with MiXCR anew, one entry per CDR3 protein. The sample includes hundreds of thousands of distinct CDR3 sequences, approximately 12% of them seen just once. This clonotype was counted only a few times.

Sequences were derived from PBMCs, mostly from graft donor cells, sampled 360 days after TCRalphabeta/CD19-depleted stem cell transplant. V gene TRBV5-6 combines with J gene TRBJ2-5; D perhaps matches TRBD1 (6 bases). This sequence originates from a male patient under 18 who had a stem cell transplant for acute myeloid leukemia, so the T cells may come from the graft donor. The CDR3 here is CASKIWGQGSAQYF. The DNA of the CDR3 is TGTGCCAGCAAGATTTGGGGGCAGGGAAGTGCCCAGTACTTC.